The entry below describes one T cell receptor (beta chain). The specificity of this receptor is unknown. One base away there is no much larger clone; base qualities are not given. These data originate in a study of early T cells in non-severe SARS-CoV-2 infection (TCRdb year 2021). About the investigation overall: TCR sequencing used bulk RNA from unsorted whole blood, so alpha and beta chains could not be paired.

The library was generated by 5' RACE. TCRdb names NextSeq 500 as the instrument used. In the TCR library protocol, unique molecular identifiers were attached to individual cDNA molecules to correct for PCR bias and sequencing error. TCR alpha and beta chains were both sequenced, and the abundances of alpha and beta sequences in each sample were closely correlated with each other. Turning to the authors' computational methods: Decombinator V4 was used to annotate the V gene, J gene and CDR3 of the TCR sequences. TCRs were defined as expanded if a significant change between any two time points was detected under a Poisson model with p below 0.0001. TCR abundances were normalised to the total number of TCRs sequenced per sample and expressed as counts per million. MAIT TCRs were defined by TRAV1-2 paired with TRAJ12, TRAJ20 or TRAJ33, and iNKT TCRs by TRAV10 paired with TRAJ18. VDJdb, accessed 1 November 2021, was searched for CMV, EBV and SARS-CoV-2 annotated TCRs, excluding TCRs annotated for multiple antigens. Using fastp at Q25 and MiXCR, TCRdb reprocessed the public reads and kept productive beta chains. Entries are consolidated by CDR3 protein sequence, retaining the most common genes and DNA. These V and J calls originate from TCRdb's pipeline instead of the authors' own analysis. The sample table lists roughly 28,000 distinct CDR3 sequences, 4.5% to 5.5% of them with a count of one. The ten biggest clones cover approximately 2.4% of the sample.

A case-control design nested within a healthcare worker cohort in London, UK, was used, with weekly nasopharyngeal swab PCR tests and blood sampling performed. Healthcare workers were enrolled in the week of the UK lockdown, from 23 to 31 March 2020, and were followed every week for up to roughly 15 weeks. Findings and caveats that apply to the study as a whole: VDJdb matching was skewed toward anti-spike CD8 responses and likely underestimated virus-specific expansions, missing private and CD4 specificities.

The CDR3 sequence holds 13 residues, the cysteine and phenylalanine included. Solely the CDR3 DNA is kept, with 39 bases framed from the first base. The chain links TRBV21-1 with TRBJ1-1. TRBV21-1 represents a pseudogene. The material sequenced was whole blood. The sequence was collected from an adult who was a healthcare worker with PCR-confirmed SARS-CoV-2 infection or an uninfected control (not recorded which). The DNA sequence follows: TGTGCCAGCAGCAACGGTCAAACAACTGAAGCTTTCTTT. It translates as CASSNGQTTEAFF.